A single T cell receptor beta chain is shown here with its context. V shed 5 bases and J 3 bases; nucleotides not matched to a gene: 8. The germline V gene encodes CDR1 SGHTA and CDR2 FQGTGA. There are 15 residues in the CDR3. Researchers grouped second doses given at about 4 or about 12 weeks into one pool. This sample was taken from a study of T cell responses to AZD1222 COVID-19 vaccine. This table comes from immunoSEQ multiplex PCR, and its TCRdb copy is limited to in-frame clones, with some not included. The sample shows some 80,000 clones, less than 95% of them seen only once. The receptor's source is an adult who received the AZD1222 COVID-19 vaccine. The material was peripheral blood, obtained 28 days after the second AZD1222 dose. V usage is TRBV7-3 and J usage is TRBJ2-3; TRBD2 matches at 7 bases. This CDR3 reads CASSPGGGPTDTQYF. CDR3 nucleotides: TGTGCCAGCAGCCCGGGGGGAGGGCCAACAGATACGCAGTATTTT.